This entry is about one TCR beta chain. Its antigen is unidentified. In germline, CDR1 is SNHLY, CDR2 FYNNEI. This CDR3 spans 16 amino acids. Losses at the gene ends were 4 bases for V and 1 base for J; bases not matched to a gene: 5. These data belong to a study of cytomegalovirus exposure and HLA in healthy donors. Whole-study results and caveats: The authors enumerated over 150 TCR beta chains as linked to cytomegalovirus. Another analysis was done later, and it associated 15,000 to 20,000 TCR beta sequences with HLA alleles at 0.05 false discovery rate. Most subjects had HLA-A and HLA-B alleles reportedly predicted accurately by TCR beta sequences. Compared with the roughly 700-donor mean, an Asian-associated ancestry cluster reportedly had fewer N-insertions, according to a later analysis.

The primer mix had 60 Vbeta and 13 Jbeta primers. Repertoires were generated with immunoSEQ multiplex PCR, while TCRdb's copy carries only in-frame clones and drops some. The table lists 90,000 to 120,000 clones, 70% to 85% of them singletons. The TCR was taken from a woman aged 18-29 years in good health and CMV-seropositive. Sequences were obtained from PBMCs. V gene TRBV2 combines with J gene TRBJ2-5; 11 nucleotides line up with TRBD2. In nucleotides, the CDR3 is TGTGCCAGCAGTGGACTAGCGGGATTCCTCCAAGAGACCCAGTACTTC. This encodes CASSGLAGFLQETQYF.